This entry is about one TCR beta chain. This sample was taken from a study of blood T cell repertoires in COVID-19. Assay: immunoSEQ multiplex PCR; the TCRdb copy retains only in-frame clones and omits some. Of 200,000 to 250,000 clones in the sample, 82% are singletons; the top ten hold 3% to 4.5%. The CDR3 spans 12 residues. Germline assignment: CDR1 MNHNY and CDR2 SVGAGI (reference sequence). Trimming took off 4 bases at V and 7 bases at J, with 7 bases between the two ends. This TCR derives from a woman aged 80 or over with acute or convalescent COVID-19. The rearrangement uses TRBV6-6 and TRBJ2-2; D not resolved. Sequencing was performed on peripheral blood. CDR3 sequence (DNA): TGTGCCAGCAGTTCCCCTTTCGGGGAGCTGTTTTTT. Amino acids: CASSSPFGELFF.